The clone carrying this T cell receptor beta chain was counted between two and nine times. Its antigen is unidentified. Expressed TCRB transcripts were sequenced, since all the RNA that had been isolated was reverse transcribed. Assay used: immunoSEQ multiplex PCR; TCRdb lists only in-frame clones, some missing. The table shows about 650,000 clones, with about an eighth occurring only once. Purity of each sorted population was above 98%. This CDR3 contains 12 residues. The germline gives CDR1 SQVTM, CDR2 ANQGSEA. V dropped 5 bases and J dropped 14 bases, with 21 bases sitting between them. The sample is drawn from a study of beta chain features in type 1 diabetes. In the study overall: Patients looked much like healthy donors when it came to age, gender and cell yields.

Points from the study as a whole: TCRB CDR3s from Type 1 diabetes patients were moderately but significantly shorter in all four CD4+ subsets. VDJ junctions from patients with type 1 diabetes contained fewer insertions and more deletions. Shorter templates might be favored by PCR, and equally so in patients and in controls.

J is TRBJ1-2 and V is TRBV29-1; D may be TRBD1 (5 bases). This sequence was found in a man aged 25-40 years with type 1 diabetes. Sequencing was carried out using naive CD4+ T cells from blood. CDR3 protein: CSVSRDRRAETF. The CDR3 DNA reads as TGCAGCGTTTCGAGGGACCGCCGAGCTGAGACCTTC.